The 18 T cell receptor beta chains listed next were all sequenced from one sample in a study of blood T cell repertoires in COVID-19. Using immunoSEQ multiplex PCR, the repertoire was profiled, and TCRdb retains in-frame clones only, with some absent. The sample lists roughly 250,000 clones, around 81% occurring once. The source material was peripheral blood. The receptors were sampled from a woman aged 60 to 75 with active or convalescent COVID-19.

The CDR3 reads CASRVRQGSYEQYF. CDR3 DNA: TGTGCCAGTAGAGTCAGACAGGGGTCCTACGAGCAGTACTTC. This chain connects TRBV19 to TRBJ2-7; TRBD1 agrees at 8 bases. Unmatched junction bases numbered 5, after V lost 6 bases and J lost 1 base. Germline values: CDR1 LNHDA, CDR2 SQIVND (reference sequence). The CDR3 extends over 14 amino acids.

This clone appeared once. The rearrangement links TRBV2 to TRBJ1-1; 7 positions match TRBD1. Germline trimming cut 1 base from V and 8 bases from J; bases unmatched to any gene: 10. CDR1 SNHLY and CDR2 FYNNEI come from the germline V gene. The CDR3 length is 15 residues. CDR3 loop: CASSEDFEPGQEAFF. As DNA, the CDR3 is TGTGCCAGCAGTGAAGATTTTGAGCCGGGACAGGAAGCTTTCTTT.

This chain joins TRBV5-6 and TRBJ2-7; 7 bases agree with TRBD1. Germline lookup yields CDR1 SGHDT and CDR2 YYEEEE. There are 17 residues in the CDR3. V gave up 4 bases and J gave up 3 bases; unmatched junction bases: 16. The CDR3 region is CASSQTARGSTYYEQYF. The CDR3 nucleotides read TGTGCCAGCAGCCAAACGGCCAGGGGGTCGACGTACTACGAGCAGTACTTC.

The chain joins TRBV4-2 to TRBJ1-4; tentative D call: TRBD1 (6 bases). The germline CDR1 and CDR2 sequences are LGHNA and YNFKEQ. Trimming cost V 1 base and J 5 bases, with 17 bases left between them. CDR3 length: 17 residues. The CDR3 region has the DNA TGTGCCAGCAGCCAAGGGTGGGGAGGGGGGCTAAATGAAAAACTGTTTTTT. Protein sequence: CASSQGWGGGLNEKLFF.

The rearrangement uses TRBV7-9 and TRBJ2-7; 8 bases are shared with TRBD2. CDR3 length equals 15 residues. The germline V gene has CDR1 SEHNR and CDR2 FQNEAQ (reference sequence). V shed 5 bases and J 4 bases; nucleotides not matched to a gene: 10. The chain's CDR3 is CASSGGTSGEYEQYF. Written as DNA, the CDR3 is TGTGCCAGCAGCGGCGGTACTAGCGGAGAATACGAGCAGTACTTC.

The rearrangement uses TRBV7-2 and TRBJ1-2; D is possibly TRBD1 (5 bases). The CDR3 loop spans 16 amino acids. Germline V CDR1 and CDR2: SGHTA, FQGNSA. Trimming stripped 2 bases from V and 4 bases from J, with 17 bases between. The CDR3 bases are TGTGCCAGCAGCTTAATGTCAGGGAAATATACCTATGGCTACACCTTC. This sequence encodes CASSLMSGKYTYGYTF.

Remarks on this clone: The germline gene is not matched at one end of the junction; a read error may be the cause. This same CDR3 is encoded by further DNA sequences in the sample. The chain links TRBV2 to TRBJ1-2, with 7 positions matching TRBD1. This CDR3 contains 13 residues. Per the germline V gene, CDR1 is SNHLY and CDR2 is FYNNEI. CDR3: CASSGDSNYGYTF. CDR3 bases: TGTGCCAGCAGCGGGGACAGTAACTATGGCTACACCTTT.

This clone was counted a few times. The rearrangement links TRBV7-8 to TRBJ2-1; perhaps TRBD2 as D (6 bases). The CDR3 is 19 residues long. V was trimmed by 1 base and J by 3 bases, leaving 22 bases between them. CDR1 and CDR2 from the germline V gene are SGHVS and FQNEAQ. Here the CDR3 DNA reads TGTGCCAGCAGCTTAGAATCCGCGGGCCTGCGGGGAGACTACAATGAGCAGTTCTTC. Translated, it gives CASSLESAGLRGDYNEQFF.

Notes on this clone: The junction shows a germline mismatch at one end, possibly a read error. The V call is TRBV7-7, the J call TRBJ2-1; no clear D gene. CDR1 and CDR2 from the germline V gene are SSHAT and FNYEAQ (reference sequence). The CDR3 spans 15 residues. The CDR3 DNA reads TGTGCTAGCAGCTTAGAACAGAGCTCCTACAATGAGCAGTTCTTC. Its protein is CASSLEQSSYNEQFF.

CDR3 bases: TGTGCCAGCAGCCGGACAGGGGGAAACACCATATATTTT. Its translation: CASSRTGGNTIYF. The chain has TRBV11-3 and TRBJ1-3, with TRBD1 matching over 8 bases. This CDR3 region has 13 residues. Germline V gene lookup returns CDR1 SGHNT and CDR2 YENEEA. The trim removed 5 bases at V and 4 bases at J, leaving 1 base unmatched.

The chain couples TRBV6-5 to TRBJ1-4; weak D call: TRBD1 (5 bases). V was trimmed by 2 bases and J by 8 bases, leaving 18 bases between them. Germline loops: CDR1 MNHEY, CDR2 SVGAGI. The CDR3 is 16 residues long. The CDR3 bases are TGTGCCAGCAGTTACGAGGGACCGGGACTTCAGGAAAAACTGTTTTTT. Encoded protein: CASSYEGPGLQEKLFF.

This chain connects TRBV12-3 or TRBV12-4 to TRBJ2-5, with D unresolved. The length of the CDR3 is 11 residues. V lost 9 bases and J lost 5, with 10 bases in between. The CDR3 spells CASTSQETQYF. The CDR3 DNA sequence: TGTGCCAGTACGTCCCAGGAGACCCAGTACTTC.

The J gene is TRBJ2-1, the V gene TRBV7-2; 14 bases are a match to TRBD2. V lost 3 bases, J lost 2 bases, and 0 bases stayed unmatched. CDR3 length: 16 residues. Germline V gene sequence: CDR1 SGHTA, CDR2 FQGNSA. In nucleotides, the CDR3 is TGTGCCAGCAGCTTGACTAGCGGGGGGGCCTACAATGAGCAGTTCTTC. It is translated as CASSLTSGGAYNEQFF.

This chain uses TRBV5-4 with TRBJ2-2; D unclear. V gave up 1 base and J gave up 5 bases, with 12 bases separating them. Germline values: CDR1 SGHNT, CDR2 YYREEE (reference sequence). CDR3 length: 15 residues. As DNA, the CDR3 is TGTGCCAGCAGCTTGATCGATGGCGGAACCGGGGAGCTGTTTTTT. It encodes CASSLIDGGTGELFF.

The chain couples TRBV19 to TRBJ1-1; D is perhaps TRBD1 (5 bases). The V end lost 7 bases, the J end lost 2 bases, and 8 bases lay between the germline ends. CDR3 length: 12 residues. CDR1 and CDR2 from the germline V gene are LNHDA and SQIVND (reference sequence). The CDR3: CASTQGNTEAFF. The DNA of the CDR3 is TGTGCCAGTACCCAGGGTAACACTGAAGCTTTCTTT.

This chain connects TRBV14 to TRBJ1-5; D gene ambiguous. V was shortened by 6 bases and J by 2 bases, with 41 bases between the two germline ends. The CDR3 covers 24 residues. Looked up from germline, CDR1 is SGHDN and CDR2 is FVKESK. The CDR3: CASRHKEPVAKGRSIPNCNQPQHF. The CDR3, as DNA: TGTGCCAGCAGGCATAAGGAACCAGTGGCAAAAGGGAGGTCTATTCCTAATTGCAATCAGCCCCAGCATTTT.

The chain recombines TRBV6-2 or TRBV6-3 with TRBJ1-5; D remains unclear. Trimming took off 5 bases at V and 9 bases at J, with 14 bases between the two ends. The germline V gene encodes CDR1 MNHEY and CDR2 SVGEGT. The CDR3 loop spans 13 amino acids. CDR3 residues: CASSHRGDRPQHF. Written as DNA, the CDR3 is TGTGCCAGCAGTCACCGGGGTGACCGGCCCCAGCATTTT.

The chain carries TRBV5-1 and TRBJ1-5; 10 positions match TRBD1. Germline assignment: CDR1 SGHRS and CDR2 YFSETQ. This CDR3 has 15 residues. Losses at the gene ends were 2 bases for V and 4 bases for J; bases not matched to a gene: 3. The CDR3 protein is CASSFGTGANQPQHF. The CDR3 region has the DNA TGCGCCAGCAGCTTTGGGACAGGGGCTAATCAGCCCCAGCATTTT.